This T cell receptor beta chain was identified in a study of a mutant IDH1 vaccine in newly diagnosed glioma. Findings and caveats of the study: Pseudoprogression appears to have had no connection to changes in top peripheral T cell clonotypes.

Regarding time point: week 23, last vaccination. A single vaccine dose contained 300 ug of mutant IDH1 20-mer peptide, and topical imiquimod was used with it. About this clone itself: Antigen specificity is unknown.

Trimming pared 2 bases from V and 0 bases from J, leaving 8 bases between. Germline CDR1 reads MNHNS; CDR2 reads SASEGT. The CDR3 spans 15 residues. Sequencing used immunoSEQ multiplex PCR; TCRdb keeps in-frame clones, though not all of them. Of around 76,000 clones detected, 75% to 90% appear once; the ten largest clones hold 0.6% to 0.95%. The chain is built from TRBV6-1 and TRBJ1-3, with D perhaps TRBD1 (6 bases). This clonotype was obtained from a woman between 45 and 60 years old with glioma. The sequences come from PBMCs, collected from a glioma patient whose treatment included an IDH1 peptide vaccine. CDR3 in amino acids: CASSERGGSGNTIYF. The CDR3 DNA reads as TGTGCCAGCAGTGAAAGAGGGGGCTCTGGAAACACCATATATTTT.